The 12 T cell receptor beta chains in this list originate from one sample, sequenced in a study of CD8+ T cells in alopecia areata. RNA was extracted and reverse transcribed into cDNA as the sequencing template. Clones were sequenced by immunoSEQ multiplex PCR, and TCRdb holds only the in-frame ones, with some missing. The table shows under 300,000 clones, with roughly two thirds occurring only once. The specimen comprised CD4+ T cells sorted from blood, sampled at week 0. The source of these receptors is a human donor with alopecia areata.

The chain employs TRBV29-1 and TRBJ1-2; D may be TRBD1 (5 bases). This CDR3 has 15 amino acids. Germline V CDR1 and CDR2: SQVTM, ANQGSEA. Trimming pared 6 bases from V and 4 bases from J, leaving 21 bases between. This CDR3 is CSVDPHGASSYGYTF. In nucleotides, the CDR3 is TGCAGCGTCGACCCACATGGGGCATCCAGCTATGGCTACACCTTC.

The rearrangement joins TRBV30 to TRBJ1-2; D is ambiguous. Germline V gene data show CDR1 as GTSNPN and CDR2 as SVGIG (reference sequence). The V gene lost 2 bases and the J gene lost 4 bases, with 14 bases spanning the gap. CDR3 size: 14 residues. CDR3 bases: TGTGCCTGGAGTTCCGCCAGAAGCTTCTATGGCTACACCTTC. Residues: CAWSSARSFYGYTF.

J is TRBJ1-6 and V is TRBV2; D gene ambiguous. Germline V gene sequence: CDR1 SNHLY, CDR2 FYNNEI. The CDR3 contains 16 residues. The V end was cut by 1 base, the J end by 3 bases, with 10 bases between. The CDR3 sequence is CASSEGRISYNSPLHF. In nucleotides, the CDR3 is TGTGCCAGCAGTGAAGGCAGGATCAGCTATAATTCACCCCTCCACTTT.

The chain is built from TRBV29-1 and TRBJ1-2; D uncertain. This CDR3 is built from 13 residues. Germline V CDR1 and CDR2: SQVTM, ANQGSEA. The ends were cut back, 0 bases at V and 7 bases at J, with 12 bases in the middle. The CDR3 spells CSVEDGRAAGYTF. In DNA form, the CDR3 reads TGCAGCGTTGAAGACGGGAGGGCGGCTGGCTACACCTTC. The variable domain in full, with the rest retrieved from reference TRBV29-1 and TRBJ1-2, is SAVISQKPSRDICQRGTSLTIQCQVDSQVTMMFWYRQQPGQSLTLIATANQGSEATYESGFVIDKFPISRPNLTFSTLTVSNMSPEDSSIYLCSVEDGRAAGYTFGSGTRLTVV.

This clone occurred a few times. The chain joins TRBV30 to TRBJ2-3, with a possible D match to TRBD1 (7 bases). The CDR3 runs to 18 residues. Germline values: CDR1 GTSNPN, CDR2 SVGIG (reference sequence). V was pared by 0 bases and J by 0 bases, with 19 bases between. As DNA, the CDR3 is TGTGCCTGGAGTGTTCTTCGTCGGGGGACAGCTAGCACAGATACGCAGTATTTT. Translation: CAWSVLRRGTASTDTQYF.

This chain joins TRBV5-4 and TRBJ1-1; D is uncertain. Germline CDR1 and CDR2: SGHNT and YYREEE (reference sequence). The CDR3 contains 14 residues. The ends were cut back, 2 bases at V and 3 bases at J, with 11 bases in the middle. The CDR3 bases are TGTGCCAGCAGCTTTGACCCGGGCTACACTGAAGCTTTCTTT. Its translation is CASSFDPGYTEAFF. Supplemented by reference TRBV5-4 and TRBJ1-1, the full variable domain reads ETGVTQSPTHLIKTRGQQVTLRCSSQSGHNTVSWYQQALGQGPQFIFQYYREEENGRGNFPPRFSGLQFPNYSSELNVNALELDDSALYLCASSFDPGYTEAFFGQGTRLTVV.

The chain links TRBV29-1 to TRBJ2-7; 9 nucleotides agree with TRBD2. The germline V gene has CDR1 SQVTM and CDR2 ANQGSEA. Trimming removed 4 bases from V and 3 bases from J; junction bases left unmatched: 1. This CDR3 region has 12 residues. The CDR3 protein is CSVVSGGYEQYF. DNA of the CDR3: TGCAGCGTTGTTAGCGGGGGCTACGAGCAGTACTTC.

The chain recombines TRBV4-1 with TRBJ2-3; D is ambiguous. Between the trimmed V and J ends, which lost 0 bases and 6 bases, there was a span of 19 bases. Germline CDR1 and CDR2: MGHRA and YSYEKL. The CDR3 spans 17 residues. The CDR3 here is CASSQDFQSTSSDTQYF. The CDR3 DNA sequence: TGCGCCAGCAGCCAAGATTTTCAGAGCACGTCATCGGATACGCAGTATTTT.

The V gene is TRBV11-2, the J gene TRBJ2-6; D gene uncertain. The length of the CDR3 is 17 residues. Germline V CDR1 and CDR2: SGHAT, FQNNGV. Trimming took 2 bases from V and 0 from J, leaving 11 bases between them. The chain's CDR3 is CASSLHHPNSGANVLTF. Here the CDR3 DNA reads TGTGCCAGCAGCTTACATCACCCTAACTCTGGGGCCAACGTCCTGACTTTC.

This clone was detected a few times. The chain uses TRBV29-1 and TRBJ2-3, with no clear D. Germline V lookup: CDR1 SQVTM, CDR2 ANQGSEA. Trimming took off 2 bases at V and 5 bases at J, with 11 bases between the two ends. The CDR3 consists of 13 residues. The chain's CDR3 is CSVETGSRDTQYF. The CDR3 DNA sequence: TGCAGCGTTGAAACGGGTAGTCGAGATACGCAGTATTTT.

The V gene is TRBV9, the J gene TRBJ2-2; D is unresolved. Per the germline V gene, CDR1 is SGDLS and CDR2 is YYNGEE. The length of the CDR3 is 16 residues. V lost 0 bases to trimming and J lost 2 bases, with 11 bases between them. CDR3 region: CASSVATSYNTGELFF. The CDR3 DNA follows: TGTGCCAGCAGCGTAGCTACTTCCTATAACACCGGGGAGCTGTTTTTT.

V gene TRBV5-4 combines with J gene TRBJ1-2; 8 bases line up with TRBD1. Germline-derived CDR1 and CDR2 are SGHNT and YYREEE (reference sequence). V shed 3 bases, J shed 7 bases, and the junction held 8 bases outside the gene matches. The CDR3 is made up of 14 amino acids. This chain's CDR3 is CASSSGQVLSGYTF. CDR3 DNA: TGTGCCAGCAGCTCGGGACAGGTCTTGTCTGGCTACACCTTC.